Below, one T cell receptor beta chain is given with its context. This sample was included in a study of control samples from healthy donors and cancer patients. The table came from immunoSEQ multiplex PCR; TCRdb's copy has only in-frame clones and leaves some out. The top ten clones hold about 4% of a sample with 75,000 to 95,000 clones, 90% of them seen once. The sequence came from a woman aged 18-29 years in good health. The material sequenced was blood.

As DNA, the CDR3 is TGTGCCAGCAGCGAGACTAGCGGGCTAACCTACGAGCAGTACTTC. Translating it yields CASSETSGLTYEQYF. This rearrangement joins TRBV5-5 to TRBJ2-7; 10 bases line up with TRBD2. V trimming: 4 bases; J trimming: 2 bases; junction bases outside the gene matches: 6. Germline V CDR1 and CDR2: SGHKS, YYEKEE (reference sequence). This CDR3 region has 15 residues.